A selection of T cell receptor beta chains follows, all from one sample in a study of shared clonotypes between healthy human individuals. Sequenced by immunoSEQ multiplex PCR; TCRdb stores in-frame clones only, minus some. Of fewer than 2.5 million clones listed, 80% to 95% are singletons. The sequenced material came from naive CD4+ T cells from PBMCs. The receptor set was obtained from a man aged 18 to 29 in good health. Some clones in this sample may be carry-over from other donors' samples. Each CDR3 is given with its conserved first and last residue.

j_gene	v_gene	CDR3aa
TRBJ2-2	TRBV5-8	CASSWAVGAGELFF
TRBJ1-4	TRBV19	CASSRGANEKLFF
TRBJ2-1	TRBV7-9	CASLRTSENNEQFF
TRBJ1-4	TRBV10-3	CAIRDGTGDNEKLFF
TRBJ1-1	TRBV2	CASKGNTEAFF
TRBJ1-3	TRBV6-6	CASLGVSSGNTIYF
-	TRBV28	CASSTYTDGTYEQYF
TRBJ2-7	TRBV6-5	CASSPERFEQYF
TRBJ1-3	TRBV28	CASSLGSYSGNTIYF
TRBJ2-5	TRBV7-3	CASSRGTKETQYF
TRBJ2-1	TRBV10-3	CAISEGGGSGRGAYNEQFF
TRBJ2-3	TRBV4-3	CASSQDGDTSTDTQYF
TRBJ1-1	TRBV28	CASSTQVKEAFF
TRBJ2-3	TRBV5-1	CASSLVLSPSTDTQYF
TRBJ1-2	TRBV2	CASSGETGAYGYTF
TRBJ2-1	TRBV5-1	CASSLAPGGTGNEQFF
TRBJ2-2	TRBV7-7	CASSLDFYTGELFF
TRBJ2-7	TRBV5-1	CASSFSAGYEQYF
TRBJ2-1	TRBV7-2	CASSLGTSGSEQFF
TRBJ1-2	TRBV14	CASSQGGQYGYTF
TRBJ2-7	TRBV7-9	CASSLGRAGDYEQYF
TRBJ1-2	TRBV5-5	CASSLVAGTGYYYGYTF
TRBJ2-7	TRBV28	CASRWGLAVHYEQYF
TRBJ2-6	TRBV7-8	CASSLQALFSGANVLTF
-	TRBV9	CASSAQGYHEQYF